Listed below are T cell receptor beta chains from one sample, sequenced in a study of cytomegalovirus exposure and HLA in healthy donors. Method: immunoSEQ multiplex PCR; TCRdb's copy keeps in-frame clones and lacks some. The sample holds about 190,000 clones, nearly 80% seen once. Sequencing used PBMCs. These receptors were obtained from a woman aged 30 to 39 in good health and CMV-seropositive. The CDR3 runs from the conserved cysteine through the conserved F or W. D genes are given only for firm matches. Rows may omit the clone size; those that give it use once, few, many or a size class.

clone_size	cdr3_length	d_call	v_call	j_call	cdr3_aa	cdr3_nt
.	15	TRBD1	TRBV6-1	TRBJ1-5	CASSLDTGANQPQHF	TGTGCCAGCAGTCTAGACACAGGGGCCAATCAGCCCCAGCATTTT
once	15	.	TRBV7-2	TRBJ2-2	CASSRGQRSTGELFF	TGTGCCAGCAGTCGTGGACAGAGAAGCACCGGGGAGCTGTTTTTT
.	17	TRBD2	TRBV2	TRBJ2-7	CASSDPGLAGGSYEQYF	TGTGCCAGCAGTGATCCCGGACTAGCGGGAGGTTCCTACGAGCAGTACTTC
.	16	.	TRBV4-1	TRBJ2-7	CASSQGRLPEVYEQYF	TGCGCCAGCAGCCAAGGGAGGTTGCCCGAAGTCTACGAGCAGTACTTC
.	16	.	TRBV11-2	TRBJ1-1	CASSPGDRVLDTEAFF	TGTGCCAGCAGCCCAGGGGACCGGGTATTAGACACTGAAGCTTTCTTT
once	15	TRBD2	TRBV5-1	TRBJ2-3	CASGPTSGEWDTQYF	TGCGCCAGCGGTCCGACTAGCGGGGAATGGGATACGCAGTATTTT
.	15	.	TRBV27	TRBJ2-1	CASSLGGSSYNEQFF	TGTGCCAGCAGTTTAGGGGGGAGCTCCTACAATGAGCAGTTCTTC
.	10	.	TRBV20-1	TRBJ1-2	CSAGGGGYTF	TGCAGTGCTGGTGGAGGAGGCTACACCTTC
.	15	TRBD1	TRBV18	TRBJ1-5	CASSDRELSNQPQHF	TGTGCCAGCTCGGACAGGGAATTGAGCAATCAGCCCCAGCATTTT
.	15	TRBD2	TRBV19	TRBJ2-5	CASSISAGEVETQYF	TGTGCCAGTAGTATCTCGGCGGGAGAAGTGGAGACCCAGTACTTC
.	13	.	TRBV19	TRBJ2-3	CASSITPRNTQYF	TGTGCCAGTAGTATAACTCCACGAAATACGCAGTATTTT
.	14	.	TRBV6-5	TRBJ1-5	CASMPTRGSQPQHF	TGTGCCAGCATGCCTACGCGCGGATCTCAGCCCCAGCATTTT
.	14	.	TRBV6-5	TRBJ2-1	CASSQVSSYNEQFF	TGTGCCAGCAGCCAGGTCAGCTCCTACAATGAGCAGTTCTTC
.	15	TRBD2	TRBV9	TRBJ2-5	CASSVGLREGETQYF	TGTGCCAGCAGCGTAGGACTCAGGGAGGGAGAGACCCAGTACTTC
.	14	.	TRBV5-1	TRBJ2-7	CASSLAQTPTKQYF	TGCGCCAGCAGCTTGGCGCAGACACCTACGAAGCAGTACTTC